This TCR beta chain was recorded in a study of cytomegalovirus exposure and HLA in healthy donors. In the study overall: The approximately 120 validation repertoires and the 666 first-cohort repertoires shared a platform, a later analysis reported.

The CDR3 runs 14 residues. Germline CDR1 reads SGDLS; CDR2 reads YYNGEE. V was clipped by 4 bases and J by 8 bases, with 18 bases between them. Points on this clone: The antigen is not known.

TCRdb's copy holds only in-frame clones and misses some; the assay was immunoSEQ multiplex PCR. The sample comprises fewer than 150,000 clones, about 88% of which are singletons, and 4.4% rests with the top ten. Overall study results and limits: The authors enumerated roughly 160 TCR beta chains as linked to cytomegalovirus.

The specimen sequenced was PBMCs. The clonotype was recovered from a man aged 18 to 30 in good health and CMV-seropositive. V is TRBV9 and J is TRBJ1-2; TRBD1 is a possible D gene (6 bases). The CDR3, as DNA: TGTGCCAGCAGCCCCCCGAAGGCGGGGGCAGGCTACACCTTC. Translating gives CASSPPKAGAGYTF.